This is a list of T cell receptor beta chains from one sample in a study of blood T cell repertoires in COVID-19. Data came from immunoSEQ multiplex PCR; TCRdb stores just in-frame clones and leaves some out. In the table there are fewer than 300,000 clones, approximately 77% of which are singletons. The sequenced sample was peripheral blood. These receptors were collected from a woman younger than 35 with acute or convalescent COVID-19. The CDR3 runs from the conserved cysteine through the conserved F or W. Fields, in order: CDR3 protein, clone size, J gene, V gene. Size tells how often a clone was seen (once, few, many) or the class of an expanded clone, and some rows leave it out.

CAWSSMGGTSGNYEQYF . TRBJ2-7 TRBV30
CASRTQGTYEQYF many TRBJ2-7 TRBV12-3/TRBV12-4
CASSFVNELGQFF . TRBJ2-1 TRBV7-9
CASTSSYNSPLHF . TRBJ1-6 TRBV7-2
CASRAGTSVGNEQFF . TRBJ2-1 TRBV14
CASHRGGYGYTF . TRBJ1-2 TRBV7-9
CASKHRGQTFYEQYF . TRBJ2-7 TRBV28
CASSPMEGGVVTEAFF . TRBJ1-1 TRBV18
CASSIDLAGVRDEQFF . TRBJ2-1 TRBV19
CSVVGAQGSYGYTF few TRBJ1-2 TRBV29-1
CASSPPSGRAYNEQFF . TRBJ2-1 TRBV18
CSVEDLETVTNYGYTF . TRBJ1-2 TRBV29-1
CASSEARGHTEAFF . TRBJ1-1 TRBV6-1
CAWRGEGNEQYF . TRBJ2-7 TRBV30
CASSLDRASGTGAYEQYF few TRBJ2-7 TRBV11-2
CASSFTREPTPLHF . TRBJ1-6 TRBV18
CASSLAGGSGYTF . TRBJ1-2 TRBV11-1
CASSFEGLAYEQYF . TRBJ2-7 TRBV5-4
CASSQNRVEQYF . TRBJ2-7 TRBV14
CATSSGGTGNTGYTF . TRBJ1-2 TRBV15
CASSPVGLAGGPAQYF . TRBJ2-7 TRBV5-1
CASSYESGGAFTGELFF . TRBJ2-2 TRBV6-2/TRBV6-3
CASSLDRGPYNEQFF . TRBJ2-1 TRBV2
CAISESIVSYEQYF . TRBJ2-7 TRBV10-3
CASSPEKGLAAYQETQYF . TRBJ2-5 TRBV19
CASSGLAGVSYEQYF . TRBJ2-7 TRBV28
CASSQGLAGEETQYF . TRBJ2-5 TRBV4-3
CASSYLAGGPRHEQFF few TRBJ2-1 TRBV6-5
CASNPSGANVLTF few TRBJ2-6 TRBV19
CASSQGLAGAGETQYF . TRBJ2-5 TRBV4-3
CARSGLAGGASTGELFF . TRBJ2-2 TRBV7-9
CASSPHDVSGTSNTGELFF . TRBJ2-2 TRBV18
CASSHGQGTDTQYF . TRBJ2-3 TRBV4-3
CAWSRQGSEQYF . TRBJ2-7 TRBV30
CASSERTVFRTGTSGNTIYF few TRBJ1-3 TRBV2
CASSPGGNLGEQYF . TRBJ2-7 TRBV13
CASSLSSGSYEQYF . TRBJ2-7 TRBV7-6
CASSPPAGVGNTIYF once TRBJ1-3 TRBV18
CAISEFGLGKETQYF . TRBJ2-5 TRBV10-3
CASSPGRANYGYTF . TRBJ1-2 TRBV27
CASSFLAGGTDTQYF . TRBJ2-3 TRBV7-8
CATQASEAFF . TRBJ1-1 TRBV7-9
CASSHRGWTEAFF . TRBJ1-1 TRBV6-5
CASSAHGGNEQYF once TRBJ2-7 TRBV5-1
CASSSPTLTSGSTNEQFF . TRBJ2-1 TRBV5-1
CASSLAPATGLSGNTIYF . TRBJ1-3 TRBV7-2
CASSQEGSGSAETQYF . TRBJ2-5 TRBV4-2
CASSQVFGPGDTGELFF . TRBJ2-2 TRBV4-1
CASSRDRAISSGSLRSYNEQFF once TRBJ2-1 TRBV7-8
CASSFGFLAGVPDTQYF . TRBJ2-3 TRBV7-9
CASTVDRETYEQYF . TRBJ2-7 TRBV7-9
CASSAVWSTEAFF . TRBJ1-1 TRBV9
CASSLASGRGTDTQYF . TRBJ2-3 TRBV5-1
CASSLARGGDSETQYF . TRBJ2-5 TRBV5-4
CASLLAGTDSNQPQHF once TRBJ1-5 TRBV19
CASKRQGRTGPDTQYF . TRBJ2-3 TRBV27
CASSLAGDRVTDTQYF . TRBJ2-3 TRBV5-6